A single sample is the source of the 2 T cell receptor beta chains below, sequenced in a study of Graves' ophthalmopathy and Graves' hyperthyroidism. Researchers took RNA transcripts and amplified TCR beta CDR3 regions from them. Amplification began with first-round RT-PCR using HTBI primers, then second-round multiplex PCR was performed. TCRdb itself ran the multiplex PCR reads through MiXCR, one entry per CDR3 protein. The profile shows roughly 230,000 distinct CDR3 sequences, about 22% of them singletons. What was sequenced was peripheral blood. The receptors derive from a woman aged 50 to 65 with Graves' ophthalmopathy.

This clonotype showed up just a few times. This chain connects TRBV18 to TRBJ1-3, with unresolved D. With 4 bases removed from V and 4 bases from J, the gap between germline ends came to 26 bases. Germline V CDR1 and CDR2: KGHSH, LQKENI. CDR3 length: 19 amino acids. CDR3 in DNA: TGTGCCAGCTCACTGTATAGACTCCCTGGCGGGTTATTCGGAAACACCATATATTTT. This translates into CASSLYRLPGGLFGNTIYF.

This clonotype was counted at least ten times. The rearrangement links TRBV4-1 to TRBJ2-4, with D unresolved. CDR3 length: 15 amino acids. Germline CDR1 and CDR2: MGHRA and YSYEKL. V was cut by 1 base and J by 2 bases, with 9 bases left in between. CDR3 in amino acids: CASSQGIGSKNIQYF. Written as DNA, the CDR3 is TGCGCCAGCAGCCAAGGGATCGGGTCCAAAAACATTCAGTACTTC.